These 5 T cell receptor beta chains share one sample of origin, sequenced in a study of T cells in localized non-small cell lung cancer (dated by TCRdb to 2018 to 2020). The method was the immunoSEQ multiplex PCR assay. TCRdb carries this immuneACCESS record with in-frame sequences only. Its versions omit some clonotypes, under half of them owing to an unresolved V gene in the studies checked, with the rest unexplained. In this sample the table shows fewer than 3,000 clones, about 23% of which occur a single time. The ten top clones hold about 17% of the sample. The input for sequencing was lung tumor tissue, taken before any cancer treatment. These receptors all come from a female donor at least 60 years old with stage III lung adenocarcinoma.

This clone was detected only a few times. The rearrangement links TRBV28 to TRBJ1-3, with no clear D. CDR3 size: 16 residues. V dropped 4 bases and J dropped 0 bases, with 13 bases sitting between them. Germline assignment: CDR1 MDHEN and CDR2 SYDVKM. The CDR3 is CASSWRGSYSGNTIYF. In nucleotides, the CDR3 is TGTGCCAGCAGTTGGCGGGGATCTTACTCTGGAAACACCATATATTTT.

A word on this clone: Germline and junction disagree at one end, which may indicate a read error. This sequence joins TRBV19 and TRBJ2-2; D is unclear. Germline V lookup: CDR1 LNHDA, CDR2 SQIVND (reference sequence). The length of the CDR3 is 14 residues. The CDR3 loop is CASSRLGNAGELFF. DNA of the CDR3: TGTGCCAGTAGCCGACTGGGGAACGCCGGGGAGCTGTTTTTT. Full variable domain (missing parts from reference TRBV19 and TRBJ2-2): DGGITQSPKYLFRKEGQNVTLSCEQNLNHDAMYWYRQDPGQGLRLIYYSQIVNDFQKGDIAEGYSVSREKKESFPLTVTSAQKNPTAFYLCASSRLGNAGELFFGEGSRLTVL.

This clone was detected only a few times. CDR3 protein: CASSYSNRGSYGYTF. The CDR3 DNA is TGTGCCAGCAGTTACTCGAACCGGGGCAGCTATGGCTACACCTTC. The V call is TRBV6-8, the J call TRBJ1-2, with D maybe TRBD1 (5 bases). The V end lost 0 bases, the J end lost 4 bases, and 12 bases lay between the germline ends. The CDR3 totals 15 residues. The germline V gene encodes CDR1 MNHGY and CDR2 SAAAGT.

This clone is medium-sized within its sample. This chain links TRBV6-8 with TRBJ1-5; TRBD1 agrees at 8 bases. V shed 5 bases, J shed 0 bases, and the junction held 3 bases outside the gene matches. CDR3 length: 15 amino acids. Germline CDR1 MNHGY, CDR2 SAAAGT. The chain's CDR3 is CASSPGGYSNQPQHF. The CDR3 DNA reads TGTGCCAGCAGTCCAGGGGGCTATAGCAATCAGCCCCAGCATTTT.

This clone ranks as medium-sized. The CDR3 DNA sequence: TGTGCCAGCAGCTTAGAACAGGCCCCGGTCACTGAAGCTTTCTTT. Translated: CASSLEQAPVTEAFF. V usage is TRBV11-3 and J usage is TRBJ1-1; a weak D match, TRBD1 (5 bases). V was clipped by 0 bases and J by 4 bases, with 12 bases between them. The CDR3 is 15 amino acids. The V gene's germline CDR1 is SGHNT and CDR2 YENEEA. The complete variable domain, with remaining parts taken from reference TRBV11-3 and TRBJ1-1, reads EAGVVQSPRYKIIEKKQPVAFWCNPISGHNTLYWYLQNLGQGPELLIRYENEEAVDDSQLPKDRFSAERLKGVDSTLKIQPAELGDSAVYLCASSLEQAPVTEAFFGQGTRLTVV.